Listed here are 2 T cell receptor beta chains from one sample, sequenced in a study of T-cell memory formation after mild COVID-19. TCRdb re-derived calls from the 5' RACE reads in MiXCR, one entry per CDR3 protein. The table has about 100,000 distinct CDR3 sequences, roughly a sixth seen once. The sequenced sample consisted of PBMCs or a T cell subset sorted from them (not recorded which). These receptors were obtained from a man younger than 35 who had mild COVID-19 (a few samples of this study predate the infection). Cell type and time point are not known.

The J gene is TRBJ2-7, the V gene TRBV27; 10 nucleotides line up with TRBD2. Germline V gene sequence: CDR1 MNHEY, CDR2 SMNVEV (reference sequence). The CDR3 covers 18 residues. The V segment lost 6 bases and the J segment 0 bases; nucleotides outside the gene matches: 14. This CDR3 is CASRPVERGGWISYEQYF. Here the CDR3 DNA reads TGTGCCAGCAGACCGGTTGAGCGGGGGGGCTGGATCTCCTACGAGCAGTACTTC.

This clonotype was detected many times. DNA for the CDR3: TGCGCCAGCAGCCCACAAGGACTAGCGGGGAATGGGGAGACCCAGTACTTC. Its protein is CASSPQGLAGNGETQYF. The J gene is TRBJ2-5, the V gene TRBV4-3; 12 bases are a match to TRBD2. The junction had 11 bases not matched to a gene; V was cut back by 4 bases and J by 5 bases. The V gene's germline CDR1 is LGHNA and CDR2 YSLEER. CDR3 size: 17 residues.